The entry that follows covers one T cell receptor (beta chain) sequence. This clonotype was recorded at least ten times. What this receptor recognizes is not known. Within one base of it there is no much larger clone, and no base qualities were kept. The data belong to a study of T cell repertoires in cytomegalovirus infection (dated 2019 in TCRdb). For the study in its entirety: Because public TCR beta signatures pointed to carriage of CMV infection together with the matching HLA type, the HLA type of each donor mattered for the analysis.

This sample was sequenced with an Illumina HiSeq 1500. TCRdb trimmed public reads at Q25 via fastp, called clones via MiXCR and kept in-frame beta chains. Each entry is one CDR3 protein sequence, shown with its most common DNA and genes. The sample contains roughly 230,000 distinct CDR3 sequences, 15% to 20% of them found a single time. Clones ranked in the top ten supply roughly 45% of the sample. The investigation overall reported the following: The ex vivo response was dominated by HLA-C-restricted CMV-specific TCR beta clonotypes, which also provided the single most frequent clonotype in two of eight donors. Carriers of CMV infection plus the relevant HLA type were discriminated by the cumulative frequency of public TCR beta family members in the study cohort and in an independent roughly 400-donor cohort.

Material: CD8+ T cells from PBMCs. The TCR originated in a human donor in good health (CMV status not recorded). Some clones in this sample may be carry-over from other donors' samples.

The base sequence is TGTGCCAGCAGTTACCCGAGGGGACAGGCAAACTACAATGAGCAGTTCTTC. This sequence encodes CASSYPRGQANYNEQFF. The rearranged chain carries TRBV6-6 and TRBJ2-1, with 8 junctional bases fitting TRBD1. Trimming takes 2 bases off V and 3 bases off J; junction bases not matched to a gene: 9. The CDR3 holds 17 amino acids from the cysteine to the phenylalanine. The only DNA kept is the CDR3, 51 bases in frame from the first base. CDR1 and CDR2 (MNHNY, SVGAGI) derive from the germline V gene (reference sequence).